This record looks at one T cell receptor beta chain sequence and its context. What it binds is unknown. These data come from a study of cytomegalovirus exposure and HLA in healthy donors. The study ran its PCR with 60 Vbeta and 13 Jbeta primers. In the original analysis: About 11 million of tens of millions of unique TCR beta chains were shared, per a later count. Using immunoSEQ multiplex PCR, the repertoire was profiled, and TCRdb retains in-frame clones only, with some absent. That table supplies the V and J calls and clone size; D and trimming were determined from the DNA. The sample lists over 150,000 clones, more than 70% occurring once. J was trimmed by 1 base and V by 5 bases; bases with no gene match: 3. Germline V gene sequence: CDR1 SNHLY, CDR2 FYNNEI. This CDR3 is 14 amino acids long. Points from the study as a whole: Researchers reported that a few CMV-associated chains were confirmed in vitro as CMV antigen-specific. In a later analysis, the majority of CMV-associated beta chains seemingly showed HLA restriction.

Sequencing was carried out using PBMCs. The sequence was collected from a male donor in good health and CMV-seronegative. The chain joins TRBV2 to TRBJ1-1; TRBD1 agrees at 8 bases. CDR3 residues: CASSFQGANTEAFF. DNA for the CDR3: TGTGCCAGCAGTTTCCAGGGGGCGAACACTGAAGCTTTCTTT.